The 27 T cell receptor beta chains below were found in one sample sequenced in a study of blood T cells in healthy people across ages. The use of a sample-barcoded 5' primer and a J-beta primer mix characterized a second PCR of about 6 to 11 cycles. Via MiXCR, TCRdb re-called the 5' RACE reads, giving one row per CDR3 protein. The sample shows hundreds of thousands of distinct CDR3 sequences, over 20% of them seen only once. Source material: blood. Receptor source: a man aged 70-80 years in good health.

This clonotype was seen repeatedly, ten times or more. V and J are TRBV6-2 or TRBV6-3 and TRBJ1-2; D remains unclear. V gave up 2 bases and J gave up 2 bases, with 0 bases separating them. The germline CDR1 and CDR2 sequences are MNHEY and SVGEGT. The CDR3 has 11 amino acids. The CDR3 loop reads CASSYNYGYTF. The CDR3 DNA sequence: TGTGCCAGCAGTTACAACTATGGCTACACCTTC.

V and J are TRBV3-1 and TRBJ1-2; the D gene is possibly TRBD1 (6 bases). V dropped 2 bases and J dropped 4 bases, with 11 bases sitting between them. Germline assignment: CDR1 LGHDT and CDR2 YNNKEL (reference sequence). There are 14 residues in the CDR3. The CDR3 here is CASSQPDRRYGYTF. The CDR3 bases are TGTGCCAGCAGCCAACCCGACAGGCGCTATGGCTACACCTTC.

The rearrangement uses TRBV6-5 and TRBJ2-7, with TRBD2 matching over 10 bases. The end of the DNA is better explained by TRBJ2-1, so the J call may be wrong. The CDR3 extends over 16 amino acids. Germline V CDR1 and CDR2: MNHEY, SVGAGI. For the CDR3, the DNA is TGTGCCAGTGTTTCGGCTGGACTAGCGGATAGGGGTGAGCAGTTCTTC. This codes for CASVSAGLADRGEQFF.

The chain carries TRBV5-1 and TRBJ2-7, with D unresolved. The ends were cut back, 0 bases at V and 2 bases at J, with 9 bases in the middle. Germline V gene data show CDR1 as SGHRS and CDR2 as YFSETQ. CDR3 size: 14 residues. The CDR3: CASSLEGFPYEQYV. CDR3 sequence (DNA): TGCGCCAGCAGCTTGGAAGGGTTCCCCTACGAGCAGTACGTC.

There are a few counts of this clonotype. V is TRBV7-3 and J is TRBJ1-3, with 9 bases lining up with TRBD1. This CDR3 is 16 amino acids long. With 5 bases clipped from V and 3 bases from J, the junction kept 8 bases outside the gene matches. Germline CDR1 and CDR2: SGHTA and FQGTGA. The CDR3 DNA is TGTGCCAGCAGCGCTCAAACAGGGGGCGGTGGAAACACCATATATTTT. Translated: CASSAQTGGGGNTIYF.

This clonotype was counted between two and nine times. The V gene is TRBV15, the J gene TRBJ2-1, with 10 bases that match TRBD2. The germline V gene has CDR1 LNHNV and CDR2 YYDKDF (reference sequence). V lost 0 bases to trimming and J lost 7 bases; unmatched junction nucleotides: 6. CDR3 size: 16 residues. CDR3 protein: CATSRDLAGGYNEQFF. The DNA for the CDR3 is TGTGCCACCAGCAGAGATTTAGCGGGGGGTTATAATGAGCAGTTCTTC.

This chain links TRBV29-1 with TRBJ2-7; D may correspond to TRBD1 or TRBD2 (6 bases each). There are 13 residues in the CDR3. Germline lookup yields CDR1 SQVTM and CDR2 ANQGSEA. V was shortened by 6 bases and J by 3 bases, with 15 bases between the two germline ends. CDR3 DNA sequence: TGCAGCGTGGACAGCGGAGGGAACTACGAGCAGTACTTC. It encodes CSVDSGGNYEQYF.

This rearrangement joins TRBV7-8 to TRBJ2-4, with TRBD2 identical over 12 bases. The CDR3 contains 15 residues. CDR1 is SGHVS and CDR2 is FQNEAQ in the germline V gene. Trimming took 5 bases from V and 11 from J; bases not matched to a gene: 10. CDR3 bases: TGTGCCAGCAGCGAATTACTAGCGGGGGGCGGGCTTCAGTACTTC. This codes for CASSELLAGGGLQYF.

This clonotype was observed a handful of times. V usage is TRBV6-2 or TRBV6-3 and J usage is TRBJ1-6; D is ambiguous. Germline V gene lookup returns CDR1 MNHEY and CDR2 SVGEGT. This CDR3 has 14 amino acids. Trimming took 2 bases from V and 7 from J, leaving 9 bases between them. In nucleotides, the CDR3 is TGTGCCAGCAGTTACGGCGTGGTGAATTCACCCCTCCACTTT. Translated: CASSYGVVNSPLHF.

The chain links TRBV5-6 to TRBJ1-4; the D is unclear. V lost 4 bases and J lost 8, with 18 bases in between. The germline gives CDR1 SGHDT, CDR2 YYEEEE. The CDR3 consists of 15 residues. CDR3 sequence (DNA): TGTGCCAGCAGCCCCCACAGACCGATTGGGGAAAAACTGTTTTTT. As protein: CASSPHRPIGEKLFF.

The genes are TRBV5-1 and TRBJ2-1; weak D call: TRBD1 (5 bases). CDR3 size: 16 residues. Germline V lookup: CDR1 SGHRS, CDR2 YFSETQ. Trimming left V 4 bases short and J 3 bases short, with 17 bases between. The CDR3 DNA sequence: TGCGCCAGCAGCCCCCACGCGACAGAGATCTACAATGAGCAGTTCTTC. This encodes CASSPHATEIYNEQFF.

This clonotype was recorded a few times. The J gene is TRBJ2-5, the V gene TRBV7-2, with no clear D. The CDR3 totals 15 residues. The germline V and J ends were trimmed by 1 base and 1 base, with 10 bases remaining between them. Germline lookup yields CDR1 SGHTA and CDR2 FQGNSA. The CDR3, as DNA: TGTGCCAGCAGCTTAGGTTTACGGGTCCAAGAGACCCAGTACTTC. Translated: CASSLGLRVQETQYF.

The chain carries TRBV14 and TRBJ1-2; a possible D gene is TRBD1 (5 bases). Trimming pared 0 bases from V and 0 bases from J, leaving 14 bases between. The CDR3 is 17 amino acids. Germline V gene sequence: CDR1 SGHDN, CDR2 FVKESK. In nucleotides, the CDR3 is TGTGCCAGCAGCCAAGATTGGAGGACACAGGCTAACTATGGCTACACCTTC. Protein product: CASSQDWRTQANYGYTF.

This clonotype was seen only a few times. The chain recombines TRBV20-1 with TRBJ1-1, with 7 bases aligning to TRBD1. The trim removed 4 bases at V and 3 bases at J, leaving 5 bases unmatched. The length of the CDR3 is 13 residues. CDR1 is DFQATT and CDR2 is SNEGSKA in the germline V gene (reference sequence). The CDR3 nucleotides read TGCAGTGCTAACCACAGGGGCGACACTGAAGCTTTCTTT. This sequence encodes CSANHRGDTEAFF.

The chain links TRBV27 to TRBJ2-1; a possible D gene is TRBD1 (5 bases). Germline V gene data show CDR1 as MNHEY and CDR2 as SMNVEV (reference sequence). V was trimmed by 5 bases and J by 8 bases, leaving 19 bases between them. The CDR3 runs 15 residues. The CDR3 spells CASSLRQTRWDEQFF. Written as DNA, the CDR3 is TGTGCCAGCAGTCTCCGACAGACGAGGTGGGATGAGCAGTTCTTC.

As for this clonotype: A read error may account for a junction end that differs from germline. V usage is TRBV12-3 or TRBV12-4 and J usage is TRBJ2-5; TRBD2 is a possible D gene (7 bases). This CDR3 has 14 residues. DNA for the CDR3: TGTGCCAGCAGTTGGGGGGGCGCGCAAGAGAACCAGTACTTC. It specifies CASSWGGAQENQYF.

The chain employs TRBV9 and TRBJ2-3; D possibly matches TRBD1 or TRBD2 (5 bases each). V lost 4 bases, J lost 1 base, and 10 bases lay in between. The CDR3 is 14 amino acids. CDR1 SGDLS and CDR2 YYNGEE come from the germline V gene. The CDR3 here is CASSPGPGTDTQYF. Written as DNA, the CDR3 is TGTGCCAGCAGCCCGGGACCAGGCACAGATACGCAGTATTTT. The whole variable domain, filled in from reference TRBV9 and TRBJ2-3, reads DSGVTQTPKHLITATGQRVTLRCSPRSGDLSVYWYQQSLDQGLQFLIQYYNGEERAKGNILERFSAQQFPDLHSELNLSSLELGDSALYFCASSPGPGTDTQYFGPGTRLTVL.

The CDR3 bases are TGTGCCAGCAGCCAATTTACGGAAAACATTCAGTACTTC. It translates to CASSQFTENIQYF. The genes are TRBV14 and TRBJ2-4, with unresolved D. With 2 bases removed from V and 5 bases from J, the gap between germline ends came to 7 bases. This CDR3 has 13 amino acids. The V gene's germline CDR1 is SGHDN and CDR2 FVKESK.

This clonotype came up a few times. This chain uses TRBV6-5 with TRBJ1-2; D is undetermined. The CDR3 runs 13 residues. CDR1 is MNHEY, CDR2 SVGAGI, per germline. The V end lost 8 bases, the J end lost 4 bases, and 14 bases lay between the germline ends. CDR3 bases: TGTGCCAGCCGCAAAAAGAACATCTATGGCTACACCTTC. Amino acid sequence: CASRKKNIYGYTF.

The chain has TRBV20-1 and TRBJ2-3; TRBD2 is a possible D gene (6 bases). From germline, CDR1 is DFQATT and CDR2 SNEGSKA (reference sequence). This CDR3 spans 14 amino acids. V lost 5 bases, J lost 2 bases, and 14 bases lay in between. The CDR3 coding sequence is TGCAGTGCTGACCGGGACTCTTACACAGATACGCAGTATTTT. Protein product: CSADRDSYTDTQYF.

This chain connects TRBV24-1 to TRBJ2-1; D unclear. CDR3 length: 16 amino acids. The germline V gene has CDR1 KGHDR and CDR2 SFDVKD. V was pared by 5 bases and J by 0 bases, with 13 bases between. For the CDR3, the DNA is TGTGCCACCAGTGGCGTCGACACGAGCTCCTACAATGAGCAGTTCTTC. It translates to CATSGVDTSSYNEQFF.

The rearrangement joins TRBV7-2 to TRBJ1-3, with a possible D match to TRBD1 (6 bases). The length of the CDR3 is 13 residues. The V gene's germline CDR1 is SGHTA and CDR2 FQGNSA. The V and J ends lost 5 bases and 5 bases respectively, with 10 bases between them. The CDR3 bases are TGTGCCAGCAGCACCGACAGGCGAAACACCATATATTTT. This codes for CASSTDRRNTIYF.

The CDR3 reads CASSLGLARQETQYF. Written as DNA, the CDR3 is TGTGCCAGCAGCTTGGGACTAGCGAGACAAGAGACCCAGTACTTC. The chain recombines TRBV5-5 with TRBJ2-5; 8 nucleotides match TRBD2. V shed 0 bases and J 2 bases; nucleotides not matched to a gene: 3. The CDR3 length is 15 residues. Germline loops: CDR1 SGHKS, CDR2 YYEKEE (reference sequence).

This clonotype appeared a few times. This chain joins TRBV7-2 and TRBJ1-3; TRBD1 is a possible D gene (5 bases). CDR1 is SGHTA and CDR2 is FQGNSA in the germline V gene. The V end was cut by 6 bases, the J end by 4 bases, with 10 bases between. This CDR3 is built from 13 residues. CDR3: CASRLTVGNTIYF. The CDR3 region has the DNA TGTGCCAGCAGGTTGACAGTAGGAAACACCATATATTTT.

This clonotype has a count of ten or more. The chain carries TRBV27 and TRBJ1-2; possibly TRBD1 for D (6 bases). There are 13 residues in the CDR3. V lost 6 bases and J lost 4, with 12 bases in between. Per the germline V gene, CDR1 is MNHEY and CDR2 is SMNVEV (reference sequence). For the CDR3, the DNA is TGTGCCAGCAGACTTACAGGGACCTATGGCTACACCTTC. Translating gives CASRLTGTYGYTF.

This clonotype was counted ten times or more. V and J are TRBV11-2 and TRBJ2-1, with 9 bases aligning to TRBD1. The trim removed 6 bases at V and 4 bases at J, leaving 7 bases unmatched. CDR3 length equals 15 residues. Germline V gene data show CDR1 as SGHAT and CDR2 as FQNNGV. Here the CDR3 DNA reads TGTGCCAGCAGTTTGGACAGGGGCGGGTACAATGAGCAGTTCTTC. Translated: CASSLDRGGYNEQFF.

This clonotype was recorded a few times. DNA for the CDR3: TGTGCCGTGCAGAAAAGGGACCAGTACTTC. Its protein product is CAVQKRDQYF. The chain uses TRBV7-7 and TRBJ2-1; D unclear. The end of the DNA fits TRBJ2-5 better, so the J call may be wrong. The CDR3 runs 10 residues. Germline CDR1 SSHAT, CDR2 FNYEAQ (reference sequence).